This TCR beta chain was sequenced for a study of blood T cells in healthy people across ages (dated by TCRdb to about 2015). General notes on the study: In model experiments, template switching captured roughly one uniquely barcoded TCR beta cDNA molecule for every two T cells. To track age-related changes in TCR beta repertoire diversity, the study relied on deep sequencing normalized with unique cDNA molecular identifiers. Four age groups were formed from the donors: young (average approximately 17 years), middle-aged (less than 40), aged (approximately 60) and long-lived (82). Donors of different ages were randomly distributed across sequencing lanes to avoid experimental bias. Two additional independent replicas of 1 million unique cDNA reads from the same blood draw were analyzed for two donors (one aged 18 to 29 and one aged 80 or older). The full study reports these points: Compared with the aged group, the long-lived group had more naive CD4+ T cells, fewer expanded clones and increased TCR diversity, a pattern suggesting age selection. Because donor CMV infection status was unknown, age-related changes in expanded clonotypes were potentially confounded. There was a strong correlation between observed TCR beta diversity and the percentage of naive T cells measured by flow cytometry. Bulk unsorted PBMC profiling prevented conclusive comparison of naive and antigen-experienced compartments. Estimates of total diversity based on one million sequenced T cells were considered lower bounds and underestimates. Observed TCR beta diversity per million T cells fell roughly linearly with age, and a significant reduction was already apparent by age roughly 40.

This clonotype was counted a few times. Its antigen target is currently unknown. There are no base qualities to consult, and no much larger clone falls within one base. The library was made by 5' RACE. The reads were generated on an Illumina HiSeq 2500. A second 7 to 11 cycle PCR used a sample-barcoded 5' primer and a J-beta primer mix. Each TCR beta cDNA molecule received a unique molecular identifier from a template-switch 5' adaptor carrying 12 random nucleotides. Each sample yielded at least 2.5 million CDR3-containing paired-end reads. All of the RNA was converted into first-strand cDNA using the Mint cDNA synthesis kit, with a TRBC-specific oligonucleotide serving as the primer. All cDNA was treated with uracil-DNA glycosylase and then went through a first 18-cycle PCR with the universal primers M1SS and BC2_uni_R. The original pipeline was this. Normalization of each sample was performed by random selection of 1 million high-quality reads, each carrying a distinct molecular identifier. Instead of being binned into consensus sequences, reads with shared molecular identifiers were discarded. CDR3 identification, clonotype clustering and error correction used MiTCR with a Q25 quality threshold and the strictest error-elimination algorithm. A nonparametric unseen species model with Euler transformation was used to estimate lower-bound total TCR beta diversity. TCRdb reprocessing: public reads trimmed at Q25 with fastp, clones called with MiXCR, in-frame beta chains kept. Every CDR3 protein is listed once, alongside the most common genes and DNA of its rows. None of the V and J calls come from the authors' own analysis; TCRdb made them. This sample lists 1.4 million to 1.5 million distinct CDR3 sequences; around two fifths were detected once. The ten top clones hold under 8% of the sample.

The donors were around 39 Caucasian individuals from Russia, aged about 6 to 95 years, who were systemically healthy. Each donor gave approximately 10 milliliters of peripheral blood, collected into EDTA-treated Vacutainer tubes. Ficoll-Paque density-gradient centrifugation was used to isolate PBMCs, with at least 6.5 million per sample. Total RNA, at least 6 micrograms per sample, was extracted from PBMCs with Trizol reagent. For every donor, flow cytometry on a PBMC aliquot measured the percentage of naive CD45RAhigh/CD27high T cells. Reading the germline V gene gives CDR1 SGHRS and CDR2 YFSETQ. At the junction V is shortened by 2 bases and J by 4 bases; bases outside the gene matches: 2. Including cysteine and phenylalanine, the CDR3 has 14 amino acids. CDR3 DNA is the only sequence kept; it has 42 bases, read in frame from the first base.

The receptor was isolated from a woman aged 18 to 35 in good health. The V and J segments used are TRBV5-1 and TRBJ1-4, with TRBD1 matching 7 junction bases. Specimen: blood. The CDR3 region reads CASSLGQDNEKLFF. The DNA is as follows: TGCGCCAGCAGCTTAGGACAGGATAATGAAAAACTGTTTTTT.